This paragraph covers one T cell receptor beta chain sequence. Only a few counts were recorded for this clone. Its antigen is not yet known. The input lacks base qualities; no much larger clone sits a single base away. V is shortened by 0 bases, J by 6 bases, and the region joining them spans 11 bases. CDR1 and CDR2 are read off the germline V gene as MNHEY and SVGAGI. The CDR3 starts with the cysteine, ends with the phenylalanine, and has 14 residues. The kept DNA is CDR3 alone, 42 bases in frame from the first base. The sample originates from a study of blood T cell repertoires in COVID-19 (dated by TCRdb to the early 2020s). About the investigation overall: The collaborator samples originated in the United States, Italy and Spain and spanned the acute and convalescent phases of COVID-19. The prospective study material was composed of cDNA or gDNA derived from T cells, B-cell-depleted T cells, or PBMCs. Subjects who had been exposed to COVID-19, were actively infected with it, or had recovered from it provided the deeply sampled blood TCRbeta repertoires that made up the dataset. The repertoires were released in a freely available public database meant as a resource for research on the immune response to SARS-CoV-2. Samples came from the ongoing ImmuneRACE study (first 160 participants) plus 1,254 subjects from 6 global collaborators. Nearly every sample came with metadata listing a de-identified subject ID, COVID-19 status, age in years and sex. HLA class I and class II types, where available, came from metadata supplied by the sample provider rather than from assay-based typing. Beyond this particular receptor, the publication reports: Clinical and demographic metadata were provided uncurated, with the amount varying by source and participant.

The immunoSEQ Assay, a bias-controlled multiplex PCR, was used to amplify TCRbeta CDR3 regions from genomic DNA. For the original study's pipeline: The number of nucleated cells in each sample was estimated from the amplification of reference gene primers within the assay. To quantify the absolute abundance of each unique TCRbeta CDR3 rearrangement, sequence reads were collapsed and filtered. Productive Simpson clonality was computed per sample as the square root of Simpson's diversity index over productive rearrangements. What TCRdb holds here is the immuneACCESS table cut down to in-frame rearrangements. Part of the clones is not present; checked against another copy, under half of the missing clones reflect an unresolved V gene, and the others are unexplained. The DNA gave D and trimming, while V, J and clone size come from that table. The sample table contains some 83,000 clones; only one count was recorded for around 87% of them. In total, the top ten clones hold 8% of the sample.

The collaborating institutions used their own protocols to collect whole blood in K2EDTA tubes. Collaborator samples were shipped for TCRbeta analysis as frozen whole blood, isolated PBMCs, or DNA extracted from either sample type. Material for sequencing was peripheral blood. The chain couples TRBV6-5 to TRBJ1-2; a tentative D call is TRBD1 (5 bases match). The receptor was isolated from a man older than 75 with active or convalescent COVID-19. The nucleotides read TGTGCCAGCAGTTACTCACAGGTGGGGAATGGCTACACCTTC. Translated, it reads CASSYSQVGNGYTF.